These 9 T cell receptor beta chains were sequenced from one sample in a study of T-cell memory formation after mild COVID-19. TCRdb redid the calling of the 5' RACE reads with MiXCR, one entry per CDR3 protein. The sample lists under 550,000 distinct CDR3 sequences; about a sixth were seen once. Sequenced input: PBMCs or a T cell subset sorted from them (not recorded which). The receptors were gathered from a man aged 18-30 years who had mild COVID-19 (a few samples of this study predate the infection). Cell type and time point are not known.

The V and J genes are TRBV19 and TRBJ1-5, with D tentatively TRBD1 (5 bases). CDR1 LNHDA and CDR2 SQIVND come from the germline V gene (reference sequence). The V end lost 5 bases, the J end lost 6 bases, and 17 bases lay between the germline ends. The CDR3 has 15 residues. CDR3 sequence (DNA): TGTGCCAGTAGTCGTGGGTTGCAGGGTCGTCAGCCCCAGCATTTT. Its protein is CASSRGLQGRQPQHF.

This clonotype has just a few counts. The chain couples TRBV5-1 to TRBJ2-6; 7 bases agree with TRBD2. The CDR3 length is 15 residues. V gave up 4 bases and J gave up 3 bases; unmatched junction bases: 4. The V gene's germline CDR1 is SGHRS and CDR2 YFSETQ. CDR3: CASSPGGDGANVLTF. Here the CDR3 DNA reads TGCGCCAGCAGCCCTGGGGGGGATGGGGCCAACGTCCTGACTTTC.

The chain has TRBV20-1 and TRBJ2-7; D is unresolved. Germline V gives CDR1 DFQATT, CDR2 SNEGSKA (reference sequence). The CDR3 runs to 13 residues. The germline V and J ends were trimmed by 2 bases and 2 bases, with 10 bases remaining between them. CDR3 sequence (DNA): TGCAGTGCTAGACCAGGAAGTCCCTACGAGCAGTACGTC. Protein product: CSARPGSPYEQYV.

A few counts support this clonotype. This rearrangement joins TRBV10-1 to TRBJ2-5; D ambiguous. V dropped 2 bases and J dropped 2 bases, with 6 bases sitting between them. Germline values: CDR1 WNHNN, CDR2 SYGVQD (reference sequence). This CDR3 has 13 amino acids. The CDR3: CASSEARQETQYF. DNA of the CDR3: TGCGCCAGCAGTGAGGCCAGACAAGAGACCCAGTACTTC.

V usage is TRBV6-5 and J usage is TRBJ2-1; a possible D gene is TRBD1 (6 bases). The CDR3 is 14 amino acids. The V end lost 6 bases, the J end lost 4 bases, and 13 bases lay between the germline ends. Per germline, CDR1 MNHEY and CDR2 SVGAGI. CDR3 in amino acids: CASSPGTFYNEQFF. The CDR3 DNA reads TGTGCCAGCAGCCCAGGGACATTTTACAATGAGCAGTTCTTC.

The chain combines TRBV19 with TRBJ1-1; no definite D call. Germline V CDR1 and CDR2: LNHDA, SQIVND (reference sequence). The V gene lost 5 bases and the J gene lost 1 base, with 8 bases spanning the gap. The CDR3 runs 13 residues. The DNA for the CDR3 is TGTGCCAGTAGTCATGGAGAGAACACTGAAGCTTTCTTT. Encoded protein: CASSHGENTEAFF.

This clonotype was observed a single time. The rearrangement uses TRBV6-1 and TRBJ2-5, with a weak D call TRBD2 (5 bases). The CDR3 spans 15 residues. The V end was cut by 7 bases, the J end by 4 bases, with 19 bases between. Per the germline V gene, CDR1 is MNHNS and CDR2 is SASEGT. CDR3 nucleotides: TGTGCCAGCACTCAAATCACGGGGATCCTAGAGACCCAGTACTTC. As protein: CASTQITGILETQYF.

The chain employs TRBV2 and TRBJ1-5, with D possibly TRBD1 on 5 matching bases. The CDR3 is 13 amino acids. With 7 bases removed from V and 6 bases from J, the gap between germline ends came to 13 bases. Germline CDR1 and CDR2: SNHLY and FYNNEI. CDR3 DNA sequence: TGTGCCAGCACCGAAGGTGGGGGTCAGCCCCAGCATTTT. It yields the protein CASTEGGGQPQHF.

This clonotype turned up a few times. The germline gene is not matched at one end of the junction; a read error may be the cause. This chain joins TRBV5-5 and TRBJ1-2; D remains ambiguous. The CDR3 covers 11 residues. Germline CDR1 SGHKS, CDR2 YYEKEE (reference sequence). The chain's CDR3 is CASSLAYDPIF. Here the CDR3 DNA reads TGTGCCAGCAGCCTCGCTTACGACCCAATTTTC.